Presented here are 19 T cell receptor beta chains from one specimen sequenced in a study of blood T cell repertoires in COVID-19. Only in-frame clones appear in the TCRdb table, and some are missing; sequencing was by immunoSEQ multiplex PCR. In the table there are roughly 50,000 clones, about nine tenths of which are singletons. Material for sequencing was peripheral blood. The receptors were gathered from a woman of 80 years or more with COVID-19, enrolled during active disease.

The CDR3, as DNA: TGTGCCAGCAGTGAAAGGGGGAACACTGAAGCTTTCTTT. This codes for CASSERGNTEAFF. The V and J genes are TRBV6-1 and TRBJ1-1; D may be TRBD1 (5 bases). Germline lookup yields CDR1 MNHNS and CDR2 SASEGT. This CDR3 is 13 amino acids long. With 2 bases removed from V and 1 base from J, the gap between germline ends came to 5 bases.

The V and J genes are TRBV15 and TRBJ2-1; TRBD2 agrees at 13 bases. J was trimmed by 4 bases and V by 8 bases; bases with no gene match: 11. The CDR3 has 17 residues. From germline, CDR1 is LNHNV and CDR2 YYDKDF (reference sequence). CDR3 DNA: TGTGCCACCTCGACCAGGACTAGCGGGAGTCGGTACAATGAGCAGTTCTTC. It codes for CATSTRTSGSRYNEQFF. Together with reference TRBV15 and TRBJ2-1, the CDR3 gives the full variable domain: DAMVIQNPRYQVTQFGKPVTLSCSQTLNHNVMYWYQQKSSQAPKLLFHYYDKDFNNEADTPDNFQSRRPNTSFCFLDIRSPGLGDTAMYLCATSTRTSGSRYNEQFFGPGTRLTVL.

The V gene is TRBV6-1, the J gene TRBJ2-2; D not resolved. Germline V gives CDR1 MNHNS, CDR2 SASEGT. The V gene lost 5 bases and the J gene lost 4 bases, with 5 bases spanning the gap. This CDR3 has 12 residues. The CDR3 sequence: CASSYSTGELFF. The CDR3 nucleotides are TGTGCCAGCAGTTATTCCACCGGGGAGCTGTTTTTT.

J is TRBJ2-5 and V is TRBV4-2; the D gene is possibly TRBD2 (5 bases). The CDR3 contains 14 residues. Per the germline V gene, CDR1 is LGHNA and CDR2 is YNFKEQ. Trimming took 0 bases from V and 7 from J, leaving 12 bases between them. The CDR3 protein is CASSQEGQAGTQYF. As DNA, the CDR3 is TGTGCCAGCAGCCAAGAAGGGCAGGCGGGGACCCAGTACTTC.

The CDR3, as DNA: TGTGCCAGCAGTCGGTCAGGGTATAGCAATCAGCCCCAGCATTTT. Its translation is CASSRSGYSNQPQHF. The V gene is TRBV2, the J gene TRBJ1-5; D possibly corresponds to TRBD1 (5 bases). Trimming left V 5 bases short and J 0 bases short, with 11 bases between. Germline assignment: CDR1 SNHLY and CDR2 FYNNEI. CDR3 length equals 15 residues.

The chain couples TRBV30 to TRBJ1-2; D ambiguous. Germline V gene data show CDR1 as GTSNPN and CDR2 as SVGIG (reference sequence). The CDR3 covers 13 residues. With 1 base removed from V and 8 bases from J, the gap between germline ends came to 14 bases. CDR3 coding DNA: TGTGCCTGGAGTGGGCCAGCGAGTGTAGGCTACACCTTC. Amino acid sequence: CAWSGPASVGYTF.

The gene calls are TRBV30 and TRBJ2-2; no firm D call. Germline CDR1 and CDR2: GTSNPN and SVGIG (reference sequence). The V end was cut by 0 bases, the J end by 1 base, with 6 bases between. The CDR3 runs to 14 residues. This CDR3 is CAWSVSLNTGELFF. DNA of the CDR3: TGTGCCTGGAGTGTGTCCCTGAACACCGGGGAGCTGTTTTTT.

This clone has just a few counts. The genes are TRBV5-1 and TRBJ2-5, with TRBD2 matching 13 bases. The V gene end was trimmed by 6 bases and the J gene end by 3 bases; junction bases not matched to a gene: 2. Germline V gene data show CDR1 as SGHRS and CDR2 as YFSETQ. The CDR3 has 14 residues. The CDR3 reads CASKGLAGEETQYF. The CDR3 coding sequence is TGCGCCAGCAAAGGACTAGCGGGGGAAGAGACCCAGTACTTC.

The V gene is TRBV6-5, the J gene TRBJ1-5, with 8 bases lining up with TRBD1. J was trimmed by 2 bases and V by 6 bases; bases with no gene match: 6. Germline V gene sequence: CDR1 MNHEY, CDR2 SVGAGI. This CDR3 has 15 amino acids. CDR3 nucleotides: TGTGCCAGCAGGGCACCGGGACAGGGCAATCAGCCCCAGCATTTT. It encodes CASRAPGQGNQPQHF.

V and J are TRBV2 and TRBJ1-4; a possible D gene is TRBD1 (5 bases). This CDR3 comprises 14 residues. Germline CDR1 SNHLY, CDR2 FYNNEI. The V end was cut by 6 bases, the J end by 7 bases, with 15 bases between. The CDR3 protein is CASSEYIGGEKLFF. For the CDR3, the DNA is TGTGCCAGCAGCGAGTACATCGGGGGTGAAAAACTGTTTTTT.

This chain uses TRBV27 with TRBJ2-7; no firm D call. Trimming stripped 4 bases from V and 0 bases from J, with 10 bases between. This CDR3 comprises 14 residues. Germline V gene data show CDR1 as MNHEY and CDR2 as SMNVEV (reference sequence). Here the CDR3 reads CASSYSLLSYEQYF. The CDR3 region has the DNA TGTGCCAGCAGTTACAGCCTCCTCTCCTACGAGCAGTACTTC.

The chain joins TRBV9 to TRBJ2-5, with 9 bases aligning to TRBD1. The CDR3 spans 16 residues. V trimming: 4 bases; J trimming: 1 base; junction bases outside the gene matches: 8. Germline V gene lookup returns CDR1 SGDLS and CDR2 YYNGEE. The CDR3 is CASSPGTGQPQETQYF. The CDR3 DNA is TGTGCCAGCAGCCCTGGGACAGGGCAGCCCCAAGAGACCCAGTACTTC. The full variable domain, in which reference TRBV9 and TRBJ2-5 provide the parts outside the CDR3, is DSGVTQTPKHLITATGQRVTLRCSPRSGDLSVYWYQQSLDQGLQFLIQYYNGEERAKGNILERFSAQQFPDLHSELNLSSLELGDSALYFCASSPGTGQPQETQYFGPGTRLLVL.

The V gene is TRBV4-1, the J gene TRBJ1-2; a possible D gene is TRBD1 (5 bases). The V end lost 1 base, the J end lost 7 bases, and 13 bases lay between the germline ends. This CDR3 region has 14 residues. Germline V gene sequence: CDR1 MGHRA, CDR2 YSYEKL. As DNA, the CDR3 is TGCGCCAGCAGCCAAGGGACAAGGGGTCTTGGCTACACCTTC. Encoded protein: CASSQGTRGLGYTF.

This CDR3 reads CASSRGGGTDTQYF. The CDR3 region has the DNA TGTGCCAGTAGCCGGGGGGGTGGCACAGATACGCAGTATTTT. The J gene is TRBJ2-3, the V gene TRBV19, with TRBD2 identical over 8 bases. Trimming removed 6 bases from V and 1 base from J; junction bases left unmatched: 3. The CDR3 is 14 amino acids. CDR1 and CDR2 (germline): LNHDA, SQIVND (reference sequence).

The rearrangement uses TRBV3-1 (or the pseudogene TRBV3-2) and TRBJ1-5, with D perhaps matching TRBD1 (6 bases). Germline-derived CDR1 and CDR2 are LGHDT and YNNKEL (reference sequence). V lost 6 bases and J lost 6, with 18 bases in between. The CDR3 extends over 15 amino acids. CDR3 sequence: CASSLGQGLGQPQHF. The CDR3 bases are TGTGCCAGCAGTCTGGGGCAGGGGTTGGGTCAGCCCCAGCATTTT.

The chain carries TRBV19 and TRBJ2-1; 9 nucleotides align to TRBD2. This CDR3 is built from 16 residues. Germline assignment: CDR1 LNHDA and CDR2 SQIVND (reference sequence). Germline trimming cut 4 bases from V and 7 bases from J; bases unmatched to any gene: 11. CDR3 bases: TGTGCCAGTAGTAACCGGGCGGGAGGGCCGGGGAATGAGCAGTTCTTC. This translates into CASSNRAGGPGNEQFF.

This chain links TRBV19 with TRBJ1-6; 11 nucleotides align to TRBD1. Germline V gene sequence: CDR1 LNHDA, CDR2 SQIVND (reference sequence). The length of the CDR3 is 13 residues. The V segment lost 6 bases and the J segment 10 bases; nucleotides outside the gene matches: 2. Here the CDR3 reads CASSRDRGSPLHF. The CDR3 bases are TGTGCCAGTAGCAGGGACAGGGGGTCACCCCTCCACTTT.

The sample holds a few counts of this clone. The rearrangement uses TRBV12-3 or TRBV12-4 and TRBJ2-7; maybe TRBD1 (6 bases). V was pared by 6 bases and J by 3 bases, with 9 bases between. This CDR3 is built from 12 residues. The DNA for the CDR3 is TGTGCCAGCAGCCGGGACAACTACGAGCAGTACTTC. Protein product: CASSRDNYEQYF.

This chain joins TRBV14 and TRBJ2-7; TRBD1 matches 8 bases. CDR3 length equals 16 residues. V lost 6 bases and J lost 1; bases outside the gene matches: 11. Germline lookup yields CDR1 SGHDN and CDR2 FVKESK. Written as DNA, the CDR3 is TGTGCCAGCAGTAGGGGAGGACAGGGTCCTTCCTACGAGCAGTACTTC. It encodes CASSRGGQGPSYEQYF.